This T cell receptor beta chain comes out of a study of OX40 agonist ivuxolimab in advanced cancers. About the study: Every 2 weeks, ivuxolimab was infused into the patients intravenously at between 0.01 and 10 mg/kg.

General study findings and limits: On average, CD8+ T cells showed a greater number of expanded clones than CD4+.

The ends were cut back, 2 bases at V and 6 bases at J, with 7 bases in the middle. This CDR3 is 12 amino acids long. Germline CDR1 MNHEY, CDR2 SVGAGI. Generated by immunoSEQ multiplex PCR, the TCRdb table keeps only in-frame clones and is missing some. The sample lists approximately 62,000 clones, over 90% occurring once. For this clone: What it binds is unknown. Other DNA sequences in this sample translate to the same CDR3.

The rearrangement uses TRBV6-5 and TRBJ1-1; D call uncertain. This specimen was CD4+ or CD8+ T cells sorted from blood, taken in a trial of the OX40 agonist ivuxolimab. This clonotype was obtained from an adult with an advanced solid tumor such as melanoma, head and neck, liver or kidney cancer. The DNA of the CDR3 is TGTGCCAGCAGTTACGGTGGGGCTGAAGCTTTCTTT. Protein sequence: CASSYGGAEAFF.